This T cell receptor (beta chain) derives from a study of a mutant IDH1 vaccine in newly diagnosed glioma. For the study at large: Once 4-6 weeks had passed after radiotherapy alone, vaccination started, or it started with temozolomide cycles. Treated patients comprised about 60% males and around 40% females, mean age approximately 42 years. Previous care, which was radiotherapy, temozolomide, or both, most often involved both. Study-level results: Evidence of vaccine-induced immune responses was documented in about 93% of patients.

Using immunoSEQ multiplex PCR, the repertoire was profiled, and TCRdb retains in-frame clones only, with some absent. The sample has about 54,000 clones, around 80% seen once; the top ten hold 3.5% to 5%. From germline, CDR1 is MRHNA and CDR2 SNTAGT. This CDR3 is 15 amino acids long. V lost 6 bases, J lost 7 bases, and 9 bases stayed unmatched. Time point defined: week 35, safety follow-up. In the vaccine, a single dose held 300 ug of the mutant IDH1 20-mer peptide, along with topical imiquimod. With respect to this clone: The antigen is unknown.

The source is a young woman with glioma. The chain is built from TRBV6-4 and TRBJ1-6, with 7 bases fitting TRBD1. The material sequenced was PBMCs, taken from a glioma patient whose treatment included an IDH1 peptide vaccine. The DNA of the CDR3 is TGTGCCAGCAGCCCAGGGGGGCTTGGCAATTCACCCCTCCACTTT. Residues: CASSPGGLGNSPLHF.